This T cell receptor (beta chain) was sequenced during a study of T-cell reconstitution after alpha-beta-depleted transplantation in children. Preparation of the TCRbeta library was carried out with unique molecular identifiers. TCRdb redid the calling of the PCR reads with MiXCR, one entry per CDR3 protein. The profile shows 240,000 or so distinct CDR3 sequences, approximately 12% of them singletons. Germline V gene lookup returns CDR1 SGHTA and CDR2 FQGNSA. This CDR3 has 18 residues. V dropped 0 bases and J dropped 1 base, with 19 bases sitting between them. Ten or more counts support this clonotype.

This chain uses TRBV7-2 with TRBJ2-7; D is undetermined. This receptor was identified in a human donor who donated a stem cell graft to a child with acute lymphoblastic leukemia. Sequences were derived from PBMCs from the stem cell graft donor, sampled from the stem cell graft. The CDR3 loop is CASSLAVLVGRMSYEQYF. Here the CDR3 DNA reads TGTGCCAGCAGCTTAGCAGTTTTGGTTGGCAGAATGTCCTACGAGCAGTACTTC.